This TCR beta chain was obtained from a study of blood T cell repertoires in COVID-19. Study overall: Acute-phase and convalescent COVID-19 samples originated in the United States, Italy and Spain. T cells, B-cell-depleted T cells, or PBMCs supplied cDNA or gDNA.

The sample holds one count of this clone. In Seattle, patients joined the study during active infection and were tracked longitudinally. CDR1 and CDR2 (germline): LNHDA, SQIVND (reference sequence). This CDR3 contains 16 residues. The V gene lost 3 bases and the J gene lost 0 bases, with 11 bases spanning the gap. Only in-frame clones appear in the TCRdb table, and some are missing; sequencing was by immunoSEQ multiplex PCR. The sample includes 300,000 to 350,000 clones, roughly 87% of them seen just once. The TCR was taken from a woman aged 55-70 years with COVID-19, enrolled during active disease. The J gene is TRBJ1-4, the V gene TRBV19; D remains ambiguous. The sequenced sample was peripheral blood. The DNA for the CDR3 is TGTGCCAGTAGTATGCCGTTCTCGGCAACTAATGAAAAACTGTTTTTT. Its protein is CASSMPFSATNEKLFF.